These 17 T cell receptor beta chains came from one sample sequenced in a study of cytomegalovirus exposure and HLA in healthy donors. With 60 Vbeta and 13 Jbeta primers, the PCR was carried out. TCRdb keeps only in-frame clones here, not all; method: immunoSEQ multiplex PCR. The table includes about 140,000 clones, more than 65% detected once. Sequencing was carried out using PBMCs. These receptors were obtained from a woman in her 30s in good health and CMV-seronegative.

This chain uses TRBV14 with TRBJ1-3, with D uncertain. The CDR3 is made up of 14 amino acids. CDR1 is SGHDN and CDR2 is FVKESK in the germline V gene. V lost 2 bases and J 3 bases, leaving 8 bases between the germline ends. CDR3 region: CASSQMRGGNTIYF. The CDR3 DNA follows: TGTGCCAGCAGCCAAATGCGAGGTGGAAACACCATATATTTT. Variable domain in full (rest from reference TRBV14 and TRBJ1-3): EAGVTQFPSHSVIEKGQTVTLRCDPISGHDNLYWYRRVMGKEIKFLLHFVKESKQDESGMPNNRFLAERTGGTYSTLKVQPAELEDSGVYFCASSQMRGGNTIYFGEGSWLTVV.

The chain's CDR3 is CASSERGGTGELFF. CDR3 nucleotide sequence: TGTGCCAGCAGTGAGCGAGGGGGAACCGGGGAGCTGTTTTTT. This chain connects TRBV2 to TRBJ2-2; a weak D match, TRBD1 (6 bases). The CDR3 consists of 14 residues. CDR1 is SNHLY, CDR2 FYNNEI, per germline. V dropped 3 bases and J dropped 5 bases, with 10 bases sitting between them.

The chain combines TRBV11-2 with TRBJ2-3, with D unclear. V lost 1 base and J lost 6, with 5 bases in between. Looked up from germline, CDR1 is SGHAT and CDR2 is FQNNGV. The CDR3 has 12 amino acids. The DNA of the CDR3 is TGTGCCAGCAGCTTAGTTGCGGATACGCAGTATTTT. It translates to CASSLVADTQYF.

The DNA of the CDR3 is TGTGCCAGCAGCTTAGACCCGGGAGGGGCCTACAATGAGCAGTTCTTC. Translating gives CASSLDPGGAYNEQFF. The rearrangement joins TRBV7-9 to TRBJ2-1; 8 bases are a match to TRBD2. The V and J ends lost 1 base and 2 bases, in that order; junction bases with no gene match: 4. This CDR3 comprises 16 residues. The V gene's germline CDR1 is SEHNR and CDR2 FQNEAQ (reference sequence). Full variable domain (outside the CDR3, taken from reference TRBV7-9 and TRBJ2-1): DTGVSQNPRHKITKRGQNVTFRCDPISEHNRLYWYRQTLGQGPEFLTYFQNEAQLEKSRLLSDRFSAERPKGSFSTLEIQRTEQGDSAMYLCASSLDPGGAYNEQFFGPGTRLTVL.

This chain connects TRBV6-1 to TRBJ2-2; no firm D call. Germline values: CDR1 MNHNS, CDR2 SASEGT. This CDR3 is built from 14 residues. V lost 4 bases, J lost 0 bases, and 6 bases lay in between. CDR3 sequence reads: CASSAQTNTGELFF. The CDR3 nucleotides read TGTGCCAGCAGTGCCCAAACGAACACCGGGGAGCTGTTTTTT.

This clone has a single count. The rearrangement joins TRBV28 to TRBJ1-3; TRBD1 might be the D (5 bases). There are 14 residues in the CDR3. V was cut by 2 bases and J by 1 base, with 6 bases left in between. Germline V gene data show CDR1 as MDHEN and CDR2 as SYDVKM. CDR3 protein: CASSLDSSGNTIYF. The CDR3 nucleotides are TGTGCCAGCAGTTTAGACAGTTCTGGAAACACCATATATTTT.

The rearrangement joins TRBV5-1 to TRBJ2-3, with D possibly TRBD2 on 5 matching bases. The CDR3 loop spans 15 amino acids. The germline CDR1 and CDR2 sequences are SGHRS and YFSETQ. The V and J ends lost 4 bases and 0 bases respectively, with 12 bases between them. The CDR3: CASSRDGVSTDTQYF. In nucleotides, the CDR3 is TGCGCCAGCAGCCGTGACGGGGTTAGCACAGATACGCAGTATTTT.

The rearrangement joins TRBV5-1 to TRBJ2-1; D possibly corresponds to TRBD2 (6 bases). The CDR3 is 19 residues long. CDR1 is SGHRS and CDR2 is YFSETQ in the germline V gene. Trimming stripped 3 bases from V and 0 bases from J, with 22 bases between. As DNA, the CDR3 is TGCGCCAGCAGCTGGGACCGAAATCGCGGGGAGACCTCCTACAATGAGCAGTTCTTC. It is translated as CASSWDRNRGETSYNEQFF.

The V and J genes are TRBV6-5 and TRBJ2-7, with D perhaps TRBD2 (6 bases). V lost 8 bases and J lost 0, with 14 bases in between. CDR3 size: 14 residues. Per germline, CDR1 MNHEY and CDR2 SVGAGI. CDR3 coding DNA: TGTGCCAGCCCCCCCGCGGGGACCTCCTACGAGCAGTACTTC. Translation: CASPPAGTSYEQYF.

The rearrangement joins TRBV7-2 to TRBJ2-5; 7 positions agree with TRBD1. Germline V gene sequence: CDR1 SGHTA, CDR2 FQGNSA. Trimming took 1 base from V and 1 from J; bases not matched to a gene: 3. This CDR3 region has 15 residues. CDR3 in DNA: TGTGCCAGCAGCTTAGGGGGACAGCCCCAAGAGACCCAGTACTTC. Translated: CASSLGGQPQETQYF. The variable domain in full, with the rest retrieved from reference TRBV7-2 and TRBJ2-5, is GAGVSQSPSNKVTEKGKDVELRCDPISGHTALYWYRQSLGQGLEFLIYFQGNSAPDKSGLPSDRFSAERTGGSVSTLTIQRTQQEDSAVYLCASSLGGQPQETQYFGPGTRLLVL.

This clone has more than one count but fewer than ten. This chain joins TRBV28 and TRBJ1-5; TRBD1 is a possible D gene (5 bases). Germline V lookup: CDR1 MDHEN, CDR2 SYDVKM. V was shortened by 8 bases and J by 4 bases, with 9 bases between the two germline ends. The CDR3 is 12 residues long. The CDR3 region has the DNA TGTGCCAGCCGCGGGGCAAATCAGCCCCAGCATTTT. Protein sequence: CASRGANQPQHF.

This clone was detected once. The chain carries TRBV5-4 and TRBJ2-3; D not certain. The CDR3 totals 15 residues. V gave up 3 bases and J gave up 3 bases, with 14 bases separating them. Germline CDR1 and CDR2: SGHNT and YYREEE (reference sequence). The DNA of the CDR3 is TGTGCCAGCAGCTCTTATGGAGTTCGGACAGATACGCAGTATTTT. Translation: CASSSYGVRTDTQYF.

This clone was detected once. This chain joins TRBV14 and TRBJ2-1, with D perhaps matching TRBD1 (6 bases). Germline V gene sequence: CDR1 SGHDN, CDR2 FVKESK. V lost 6 bases and J 2 bases, leaving 14 bases between the germline ends. This CDR3 is 15 amino acids long. In nucleotides, the CDR3 is TGTGCCAGCAGTTTAGGGGGACCGCCCTACAATGAGCAGTTCTTC. As protein: CASSLGGPPYNEQFF.

V usage is TRBV23-1 and J usage is TRBJ1-6, with D unresolved. TRBV23-1 carries the ORF label, with uncertain function. CDR3 length: 19 residues. V gave up 2 bases and J gave up 6 bases, with 23 bases separating them. This chain's CDR3 is CASSQHSDPSRGSNSPLHF. DNA for the CDR3: TGCGCCAGCAGTCAACACAGCGACCCCTCCCGAGGGAGTAATTCACCCCTCCACTTT.

The genes are TRBV11-2 and TRBJ1-4; D gene unclear. V was clipped by 4 bases and J by 0 bases, with 6 bases between them. Germline CDR1 and CDR2: SGHAT and FQNNGV. The CDR3 covers 14 residues. The CDR3 coding sequence is TGTGCCAGCAGCTCGCCAGCAACTAATGAAAAACTGTTTTTT. This translates into CASSSPATNEKLFF.

J is TRBJ2-5 and V is TRBV7-2, with 8 bases fitting TRBD2. V lost 0 bases, J lost 4 bases, and 4 bases stayed unmatched. CDR3 length: 15 residues. Germline V gene data show CDR1 as SGHTA and CDR2 as FQGNSA. The CDR3 sequence is CASSLALTSGETQYF. CDR3 DNA sequence: TGTGCCAGCAGCTTAGCGCTCACTAGCGGAGAGACCCAGTACTTC.

The J gene is TRBJ1-2, the V gene TRBV18, with TRBD1 matching 8 bases. The germline gives CDR1 KGHSH, CDR2 LQKENI. The CDR3 is 15 amino acids. J was trimmed by 0 bases and V by 3 bases; bases with no gene match: 3. The CDR3 nucleotides read TGTGCCAGCTCACCGGGGACAGGCACTAACTATGGCTACACCTTC. Its translation is CASSPGTGTNYGYTF. Drawing the rest from reference TRBV18 and TRBJ1-2, the complete variable domain is NAGVMQNPRHLVRRRGQEARLRCSPMKGHSHVYWYRQLPEEGLKFMVYLQKENIIDESGMPKERFSAEFPKEGPSILRIQQVVRGDSAAYFCASSPGTGTNYGYTFGSGTRLTVV.